This record concerns one T cell receptor (beta chain) sequence. The antigen remains undetermined. The PCR was carried out with 60 Vbeta primers and 13 Jbeta primers. Only in-frame clones appear in the TCRdb table, and some are missing; sequencing was by immunoSEQ multiplex PCR. The sample has some 200,000 clones, approximately 80% seen once. This specimen comes from a study of cytomegalovirus exposure and HLA in healthy donors. Study-wide findings and caveats: In a later analysis, HLA-associated beta chains showed higher expansion and lower generation probabilities than comparable chains. In a later analysis, TCR association rates varied by HLA locus: DRB1 most, HLA-C fewest. Most likely, a cluster of highly shared sequence variants arose as a sequencing artifact.

Likely unrecorded immune exposures existed in these nominally healthy donors. The CDR3 runs to 13 residues. The germline V gene has CDR1 SEHNR and CDR2 FQNEAQ (reference sequence). V shed 1 base and J shed 5 bases, with 8 bases lying between them. The chain uses TRBV7-9 and TRBJ1-2; no reliable D call. The receptor comes from a girl aged 10 to 17 in good health and CMV-seronegative. Sequences were obtained from PBMCs. CDR3 region: CASSLVTTYGYTF. The CDR3 DNA sequence: TGTGCCAGCAGCTTAGTCACAACGTATGGCTACACCTTC.